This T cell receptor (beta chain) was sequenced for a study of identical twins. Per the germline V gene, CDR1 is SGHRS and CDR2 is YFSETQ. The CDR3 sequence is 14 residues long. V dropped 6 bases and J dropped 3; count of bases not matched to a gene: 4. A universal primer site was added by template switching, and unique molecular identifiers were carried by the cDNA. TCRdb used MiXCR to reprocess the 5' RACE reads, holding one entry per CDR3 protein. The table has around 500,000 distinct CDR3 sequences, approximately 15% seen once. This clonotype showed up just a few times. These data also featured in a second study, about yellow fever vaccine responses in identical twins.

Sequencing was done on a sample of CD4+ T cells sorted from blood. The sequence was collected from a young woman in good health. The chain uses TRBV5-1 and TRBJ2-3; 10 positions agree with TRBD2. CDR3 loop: CASKEAGGTDTQYF. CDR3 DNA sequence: TGCGCCAGCAAGGAAGCGGGGGGGACAGATACGCAGTATTTT.